A single sample is the source of the 30 T cell receptor beta chains below, sequenced in a study of shared clonotypes between healthy human individuals. Produced via immunoSEQ multiplex PCR; TCRdb's table is partial and in-frame only. The sample records under 2.5 million clones, 80% to 95% being singletons. Material for sequencing was naive CD4+ T cells from PBMCs. The sample's subset: CD45RA+ positively selected. The source is a man younger than 30 in good health. Some clones in this sample may be carry-over from other donors' samples.

This chain joins TRBV7-8 and TRBJ1-1; weak D call: TRBD1 (6 bases). Germline CDR1 and CDR2: SGHVS and FQNEAQ. V shed 2 bases and J shed 3 bases, with 13 bases lying between them. This CDR3 contains 15 residues. CDR3 nucleotide sequence: TGTGCCAGCAGCTTATTGAGGGCAGGGGACACTGAAGCTTTCTTT. Translated: CASSLLRAGDTEAFF. Together with reference TRBV7-8 and TRBJ1-1, the CDR3 gives the full variable domain: GAGVSQSPRYKVAKRGQDVALRCDPISGHVSLFWYQQALGQGPEFLTYFQNEAQLDKSGLPSDRFFAERPEGSVSTLKIQRTQQEDSAVYLCASSLLRAGDTEAFFGQGTRLTVV.

This clone was seen a single time. This chain connects TRBV5-1 to TRBJ1-4; TRBD1 might be the D (5 bases). Between the trimmed V and J ends, which lost 4 bases and 4 bases, there was a span of 14 bases. The CDR3 runs 15 residues. From germline, CDR1 is SGHRS and CDR2 YFSETQ. The CDR3 nucleotides are TGCGCCAGCAGCGCCGGCACAGGACTTAATGAAAAACTGTTTTTT. It yields the protein CASSAGTGLNEKLFF.

The chain has TRBV5-1 and TRBJ2-2, with 11 bases that match TRBD2. V shed 0 bases and J 5 bases; nucleotides not matched to a gene: 3. Germline V lookup: CDR1 SGHRS, CDR2 YFSETQ. The CDR3 runs 16 residues. CDR3 in DNA: TGCGCCAGCAGCTTGGTAGCGGGAGGGCCTACCGGGGAGCTGTTTTTT. Protein sequence: CASSLVAGGPTGELFF.

This clone was seen just once. The V call is TRBV7-6, the J call TRBJ2-3, with unresolved D. CDR1 and CDR2 (germline): SGHVS, FNYEAQ. This CDR3 spans 14 amino acids. Between the trimmed V and J ends, which lost 5 bases and 0 bases, there was a span of 9 bases. CDR3: CASSIRQSTDTQYF. CDR3 nucleotide sequence: TGTGCCAGCAGCATACGACAAAGCACAGATACGCAGTATTTT.

V is TRBV28 and J is TRBJ1-4; 8 bases align to TRBD1. The CDR3 spans 14 residues. The V segment lost 5 bases and the J segment 8 bases; nucleotides outside the gene matches: 7. CDR1 and CDR2 (germline): MDHEN, SYDVKM. For the CDR3, the DNA is TGTGCCAGCAGTCTGGACAGGGTACGGGAAAAACTGTTTTTT. The encoded protein is CASSLDRVREKLFF.

V is TRBV11-2 and J is TRBJ2-5; D is unclear. V was cut by 2 bases and J by 4 bases, with 14 bases left in between. The germline V gene has CDR1 SGHAT and CDR2 FQNNGV. The CDR3 runs to 15 residues. The CDR3 sequence is CASSLIPLSLETQYF. The CDR3, as DNA: TGTGCCAGCAGCTTAATCCCTCTCTCTTTAGAGACCCAGTACTTC. Based on the CDR3 plus reference TRBV11-2 and TRBJ2-5, the full variable domain is EAGVAQSPRYKIIEKRQSVAFWCNPISGHATLYWYQQILGQGPKLLIQFQNNGVVDDSQLPKDRFSAERLKGVDSTLKIQPAKLEDSAVYLCASSLIPLSLETQYFGPGTRLLVL.

This chain links TRBV5-1 with TRBJ1-1; D is perhaps TRBD1 (5 bases). The CDR3 is 14 amino acids. CDR1 and CDR2 from the germline V gene are SGHRS and YFSETQ. V was pared by 4 bases and J by 7 bases, with 17 bases between. This CDR3 reads CASSEGPGNLEAFF. The CDR3 bases are TGCGCCAGCAGCGAGGGACCGGGAAACCTTGAAGCTTTCTTT.

The V gene is TRBV7-2, the J gene TRBJ2-5; either TRBD1 or TRBD2 may fit D (5 bases each). This CDR3 spans 15 amino acids. Between the trimmed V and J ends, which lost 5 bases and 0 bases, there was a span of 13 bases. Germline loops: CDR1 SGHTA, CDR2 FQGNSA. For the CDR3, the DNA is TGTGCCAGCAGCCCGATAGGGACCCACCAAGAGACCCAGTACTTC. The encoded protein is CASSPIGTHQETQYF. Full variable domain (remainder filled in from reference TRBV7-2 and TRBJ2-5): GAGVSQSPSNKVTEKGKDVELRCDPISGHTALYWYRQSLGQGLEFLIYFQGNSAPDKSGLPSDRFSAERTGGSVSTLTIQRTQQEDSAVYLCASSPIGTHQETQYFGPGTRLLVL.

The chain uses TRBV20-1 and TRBJ1-1; D not certain. The CDR3 length is 11 residues. V was cut by 1 base and J by 11 bases, with 11 bases left in between. The germline V gene encodes CDR1 DFQATT and CDR2 SNEGSKA (reference sequence). The CDR3 sequence: CSARGGGLAFF. DNA for the CDR3: TGCAGTGCTAGAGGAGGAGGGCTGGCTTTCTTT.

V and J are TRBV5-5 and TRBJ2-7; D uncertain. Germline assignment: CDR1 SGHKS and CDR2 YYEKEE (reference sequence). This CDR3 spans 13 amino acids. With 1 base removed from V and 1 base from J, the gap between germline ends came to 6 bases. The CDR3 DNA reads as TGTGCCAGCAGCTTGCCAGCTTCCTACGAGCAGTACTTC. It codes for CASSLPASYEQYF.

The chain combines TRBV28 with TRBJ1-4; D is uncertain. With 6 bases removed from V and 0 bases from J, the gap between germline ends came to 11 bases. CDR3 size: 15 residues. In germline, CDR1 is MDHEN, CDR2 SYDVKM. The CDR3 DNA sequence: TGTGCCAGCAGACCGCCCGGGGCAACTAATGAAAAACTGTTTTTT. As protein: CASRPPGATNEKLFF.

The J gene is TRBJ1-1, the V gene TRBV28; 8 bases agree with TRBD1. Trimming took 6 bases from V and 0 from J; bases not matched to a gene: 9. This CDR3 is built from 16 residues. The V gene's germline CDR1 is MDHEN and CDR2 SYDVKM. The chain's CDR3 is CASRPGGASLNTEAFF. The DNA of the CDR3 is TGTGCCAGCAGACCAGGGGGCGCGAGTTTGAACACTGAAGCTTTCTTT. The full variable domain, completed using reference TRBV28 and TRBJ1-1, is DVKVTQSSRYLVKRTGEKVFLECVQDMDHENMFWYRQDPGLGLRLIYFSYDVKMKEKGDIPEGYSVSREKKERFSLILESASTNQTSMYLCASRPGGASLNTEAFFGQGTRLTVV.

This clone occurred once. The genes are TRBV7-2 and TRBJ1-2; 7 nucleotides agree with TRBD1. CDR1 is SGHTA, CDR2 FQGNSA, per germline. V gave up 2 bases and J gave up 0 bases; unmatched junction bases: 9. The CDR3 extends over 17 amino acids. CDR3 sequence (DNA): TGTGCCAGCAGCTTATTCATCCGGGACAGAACTAACTATGGCTACACCTTC. Encoded protein: CASSLFIRDRTNYGYTF.

This rearrangement joins TRBV27 to TRBJ2-3; 8 nucleotides align to TRBD2. V lost 2 bases to trimming and J lost 6 bases; unmatched junction nucleotides: 16. The CDR3 loop spans 18 amino acids. Germline V gene lookup returns CDR1 MNHEY and CDR2 SMNVEV (reference sequence). The DNA for the CDR3 is TGTGCCAGCAGTTTAGCCCACAGGACTAGCTGGGTGTTTGATACGCAGTATTTT. Its translation is CASSLAHRTSWVFDTQYF.

V and J are TRBV18 and TRBJ1-3, with D unclear. V was pared by 0 bases and J by 0 bases, with 6 bases between. CDR1 is KGHSH, CDR2 LQKENI, per germline. The CDR3 extends over 15 amino acids. The CDR3 region has the DNA TGTGCCAGCTCACCACCCTTGGCCTCTGGAAACACCATATATTTT. Amino acids: CASSPPLASGNTIYF.

The gene calls are TRBV27 and TRBJ2-7; D gene ambiguous. The CDR3 sequence is 13 residues long. Deletions cut 4 bases from V and 3 bases from J, with 10 bases between. Germline assignment: CDR1 MNHEY and CDR2 SMNVEV (reference sequence). DNA of the CDR3: TGTGCCAGCAGTTACGGACGGTTCTACGAGCAGTACTTC. It codes for CASSYGRFYEQYF.

The chain recombines TRBV2 with TRBJ1-5; no reliable D call. The CDR3 has 12 amino acids. V was clipped by 6 bases and J by 5 bases, with 8 bases between them. The germline gives CDR1 SNHLY, CDR2 FYNNEI. CDR3 region: CASRAEYQPQHF. DNA for the CDR3: TGTGCCAGCAGAGCCGAGTATCAGCCCCAGCATTTT.

The chain links TRBV6-1 to TRBJ2-3; 8 positions agree with TRBD1. The CDR3 is made up of 15 amino acids. Germline values: CDR1 MNHNS, CDR2 SASEGT. V lost 8 bases, J lost 3 bases, and 10 bases stayed unmatched. The CDR3 reads CASLRTGQRTDTQYF. The CDR3 region has the DNA TGTGCCAGCCTAAGGACAGGGCAAAGGACAGATACGCAGTATTTT.

The genes are TRBV6-6 and TRBJ2-1, with 10 bases identical to TRBD2. The J segment lost 4 bases and the V segment lost 5 bases, leaving 8 bases of the junction unmatched. Germline V lookup: CDR1 MNHNY, CDR2 SVGAGI (reference sequence). The CDR3 totals 16 residues. This chain's CDR3 is CASSQRPGLAYNEQFF. The DNA for the CDR3 is TGTGCCAGCAGTCAAAGACCGGGACTAGCGTACAATGAGCAGTTCTTC.

This clone was seen a single time. Additional DNA sequences in this sample encode the identical CDR3. This rearrangement joins TRBV5-1 to TRBJ2-1; D unresolved. The CDR3 sequence is 14 residues long. V lost 0 bases, J lost 4 bases, and 8 bases lay in between. CDR1 is SGHRS and CDR2 is YFSETQ in the germline V gene. The CDR3 spells CASSLGGPYNEQFF. Here the CDR3 DNA reads TGCGCCAGCAGCTTGGGGGGTCCTTACAATGAGCAGTTCTTC.

The chain links TRBV7-6 to TRBJ2-5; TRBD1 might be the D (6 bases). Germline CDR1 SGHVS, CDR2 FNYEAQ. The CDR3 is made up of 15 amino acids. V lost 4 bases, J lost 1 base, and 13 bases lay in between. The CDR3 protein is CASSSEGHPQETQYF. In nucleotides, the CDR3 is TGTGCCAGCAGCTCCGAGGGACACCCCCAAGAGACCCAGTACTTC. The full variable domain, with the rest looked up from reference TRBV7-6 and TRBJ2-5, is GAGVSQSPRYKVTKRGQDVALRCDPISGHVSLYWYRQALGQGPEFLTYFNYEAQQDKSGLPNDRFSAERPEGSISTLTIQRTEQRDSAMYRCASSSEGHPQETQYFGPGTRLLVL.

The CDR3 here is CASSAAWGPGGYGYTF. The CDR3 DNA follows: TGTGCCAGCAGTGCCGCGTGGGGCCCCGGAGGGTATGGCTACACCTTC. The chain carries TRBV6-1 and TRBJ1-2; perhaps TRBD1 as D (5 bases). Per the germline V gene, CDR1 is MNHNS and CDR2 is SASEGT. The CDR3 consists of 16 residues. The V end was cut by 4 bases, the J end by 5 bases, with 20 bases between.

This clone was observed a few times. V is TRBV6-1 and J is TRBJ1-1, with 8 positions matching TRBD1. Unmatched junction bases numbered 8, after V lost 11 bases and J lost 3 bases. CDR1 is MNHNS, CDR2 SASEGT, per germline. The CDR3 covers 13 residues. The CDR3 is CAGGQVGDTEAFF. The CDR3 DNA sequence: TGTGCCGGGGGACAGGTTGGGGACACTGAAGCTTTCTTT.

J is TRBJ2-7 and V is TRBV7-9, with D unresolved. V lost 2 bases, J lost 7 bases, and 6 bases lay in between. The CDR3 runs 11 residues. The germline gives CDR1 SEHNR, CDR2 FQNEAQ (reference sequence). The DNA for the CDR3 is TGTGCCAGCAGCTTAACATCTGAGCAGTACTTC. Its translation: CASSLTSEQYF. The full variable domain, in which reference TRBV7-9 and TRBJ2-7 provide the parts outside the CDR3, is DTGVSQNPRHKITKRGQNVTFRCDPISEHNRLYWYRQTLGQGPEFLTYFQNEAQLEKSRLLSDRFSAERPKGSFSTLEIQRTEQGDSAMYLCASSLTSEQYFGPGTRLTVT.

This chain links TRBV9 with TRBJ2-7; 7 nucleotides align to TRBD1. The V gene end was trimmed by 3 bases and the J gene end by 0 bases; junction bases not matched to a gene: 12. This CDR3 has 17 amino acids. Germline V gene lookup returns CDR1 SGDLS and CDR2 YYNGEE. Written as DNA, the CDR3 is TGTGCCAGCAGCGAGAGGACCGGGACAGTAGACTCCTACGAGCAGTACTTC. Protein sequence: CASSERTGTVDSYEQYF.

The V call is TRBV5-5, the J call TRBJ1-1; D gene uncertain. CDR1 and CDR2 (germline): SGHKS, YYEKEE (reference sequence). The V gene lost 6 bases and the J gene lost 6 bases, with 15 bases spanning the gap. CDR3 size: 13 residues. The CDR3 is CASTLAPGAEAFF. The CDR3 coding sequence is TGTGCCAGCACTCTGGCGCCTGGGGCTGAAGCTTTCTTT. Combining the CDR3 with reference TRBV5-5 and TRBJ1-1 gives the whole variable domain DAGVTQSPTHLIKTRGQQVTLRCSPISGHKSVSWYQQVLGQGPQFIFQYYEKEERGRGNFPDRFSARQFPNYSSELNVNALLLGDSALYLCASTLAPGAEAFFGQGTRLTVV.

This chain joins TRBV29-1 and TRBJ2-1; no clear D. The CDR3 runs 13 residues. V lost 7 bases and J 7 bases, leaving 17 bases between the germline ends. Germline-derived CDR1 and CDR2 are SQVTM and ANQGSEA. For the CDR3, the DNA is TGCAGCGGGGATTCGGGCTCCCCGAATGAGCAGTTCTTC. It encodes CSGDSGSPNEQFF.

This chain joins TRBV28 and TRBJ1-1; no clear D. Germline V gene lookup returns CDR1 MDHEN and CDR2 SYDVKM. The CDR3 length is 14 residues. V shed 2 bases and J shed 1 base, with 8 bases lying between them. The CDR3 DNA reads as TGTGCCAGCAGTTTAGTTATGGGGAACACTGAAGCTTTCTTT. This codes for CASSLVMGNTEAFF.

The CDR3 sequence: CASSYRGGELFF. The DNA of the CDR3 is TGTGCCAGCAGTTACCGGGGCGGGGAGCTGTTTTTT. The V gene is TRBV28, the J gene TRBJ2-2, with D possibly TRBD2 on 5 matching bases. CDR1 and CDR2 (germline): MDHEN, SYDVKM. The CDR3 sequence is 12 residues long. Trimming took 4 bases from V and 7 from J, leaving 7 bases between them. The entire variable domain, with the rest obtained from reference TRBV28 and TRBJ2-2, is as follows: DVKVTQSSRYLVKRTGEKVFLECVQDMDHENMFWYRQDPGLGLRLIYFSYDVKMKEKGDIPEGYSVSREKKERFSLILESASTNQTSMYLCASSYRGGELFFGEGSRLTVL.

The count of this clone is one. The J gene is TRBJ2-6, the V gene TRBV5-1; D unclear. This CDR3 spans 15 amino acids. Germline CDR1 and CDR2: SGHRS and YFSETQ. Between the trimmed V and J ends, which lost 6 bases and 0 bases, there was a span of 10 bases. The CDR3 sequence is CASTPFLSGANVLTF. For the CDR3, the DNA is TGCGCCAGCACCCCGTTCCTCTCTGGGGCCAACGTCCTGACTTTC. Full variable domain (rest looked up from reference TRBV5-1 and TRBJ2-6): KAGVTQTPRYLIKTRGQQVTLSCSPISGHRSVSWYQQTPGQGLQFLFEYFSETQRNKGNFPGRFSGRQFSNSRSEMNVSTLELGDSALYLCASTPFLSGANVLTFGAGSRLTVL.